This TCR beta chain was found in a study of PD-L1 blockade in urothelial cancer. Disease in patients was locally advanced or metastatic urothelial carcinoma. Peripheral blood mononuclear cells were collected from every patient before and during treatment, yielding between 1 and 8 samples per patient. Germline V gene data show CDR1 as SGHRS and CDR2 as YFSETQ. This CDR3 has 16 residues. With V trimmed by 6 bases and J by 1 base, 9 bases remained unmatched. Some clones are missing from TCRdb's copy, which holds only in-frame ones; the method was immunoSEQ multiplex PCR. Of approximately 26,000 clones listed, around 88% were seen once; the top ten hold under 40%.

The sequence was collected from a man between 60 and 75 years old with urothelial cancer. The sequences come from PBMCs, collected around atezolizumab (anti-PD-L1) treatment. The J gene is TRBJ1-1, the V gene TRBV5-1, with TRBD1 matching over 10 bases. The CDR3 is CASTPGQGHGNTEAFF. The CDR3 nucleotides read TGCGCCAGCACCCCGGGACAGGGGCATGGGAACACTGAAGCTTTCTTT.